These 2 T cell receptor beta chains came from one sample sequenced in a study of PD-L1 blockade in urothelial cancer. TCRdb keeps only in-frame clones here, not all; method: immunoSEQ multiplex PCR. The data contain tens of thousands of clones, 81% of them singletons. This sample comprised PBMCs, obtained around atezolizumab (anti-PD-L1) treatment. The receptors derive from a man aged 65 to 79 with urothelial cancer.

The chain has TRBV19 and TRBJ2-7, with 9 bases aligning to TRBD2. The CDR3 totals 15 residues. V was pared by 7 bases and J by 3 bases, with 10 bases of the junction left unmatched. Germline V CDR1 and CDR2: LNHDA, SQIVND (reference sequence). In nucleotides, the CDR3 is TGTGCCAGTACCCCTGGGGGTAGCGGGAGCTACGAGCAGTACTTC. Residues: CASTPGGSGSYEQYF. Full variable domain (outside the CDR3, taken from reference TRBV19 and TRBJ2-7): DGGITQSPKYLFRKEGQNVTLSCEQNLNHDAMYWYRQDPGQGLRLIYYSQIVNDFQKGDIAEGYSVSREKKESFPLTVTSAQKNPTAFYLCASTPGGSGSYEQYFGPGTRLTVT.

The rearrangement uses TRBV9 and TRBJ1-3; 8 bases map to TRBD1. CDR3 length: 16 amino acids. With V trimmed by 5 bases and J by 1 base, 8 bases remained unmatched. Germline CDR1 and CDR2: SGDLS and YYNGEE. Written as DNA, the CDR3 is TGTGCCAGCAGTCTTAGGACAGGGCCATCTGGAAACACCATATATTTT. The encoded protein is CASSLRTGPSGNTIYF.